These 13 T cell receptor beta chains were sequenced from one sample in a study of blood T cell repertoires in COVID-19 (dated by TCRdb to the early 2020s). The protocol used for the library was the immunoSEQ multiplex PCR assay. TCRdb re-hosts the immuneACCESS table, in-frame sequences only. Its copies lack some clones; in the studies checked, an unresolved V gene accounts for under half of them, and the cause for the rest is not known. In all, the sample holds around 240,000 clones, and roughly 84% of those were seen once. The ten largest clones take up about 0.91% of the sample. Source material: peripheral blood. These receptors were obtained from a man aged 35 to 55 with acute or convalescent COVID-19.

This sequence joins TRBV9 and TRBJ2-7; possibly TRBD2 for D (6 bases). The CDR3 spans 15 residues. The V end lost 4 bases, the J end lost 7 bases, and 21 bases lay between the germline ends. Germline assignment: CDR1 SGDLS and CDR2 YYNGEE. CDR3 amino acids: CASSSSRRDGGEQYF. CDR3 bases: TGTGCCAGCAGCTCCTCCCGCAGGGATGGAGGGGAGCAGTACTTC.

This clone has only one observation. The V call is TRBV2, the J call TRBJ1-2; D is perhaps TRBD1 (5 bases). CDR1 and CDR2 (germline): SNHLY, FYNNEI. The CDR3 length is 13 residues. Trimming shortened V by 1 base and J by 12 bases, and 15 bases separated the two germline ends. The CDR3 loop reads CASSEVDSLFDTF. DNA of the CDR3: TGTGCCAGCAGTGAAGTAGACAGTTTATTCGACACCTTC. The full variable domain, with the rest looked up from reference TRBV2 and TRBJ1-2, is EPEVTQTPSHQVTQMGQEVILRCVPISNHLYFYWYRQILGQKVEFLVSFYNNEISEKSEIFDDQFSVERPDGSNFTLKIRSTKLEDSAMYFCASSEVDSLFDTFGSGTRLTVV.

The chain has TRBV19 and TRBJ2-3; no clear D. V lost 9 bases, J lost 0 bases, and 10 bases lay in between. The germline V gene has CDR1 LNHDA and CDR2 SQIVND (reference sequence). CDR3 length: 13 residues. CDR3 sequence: CASTALSTDTQYF. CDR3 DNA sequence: TGTGCCAGCACCGCGCTAAGCACAGATACGCAGTATTTT.

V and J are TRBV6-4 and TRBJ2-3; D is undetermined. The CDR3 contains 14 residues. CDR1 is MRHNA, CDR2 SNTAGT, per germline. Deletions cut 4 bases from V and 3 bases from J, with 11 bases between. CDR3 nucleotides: TGTGCCAGCAGTGCTGACAAGGCTACAGATACGCAGTATTTT. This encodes CASSADKATDTQYF.

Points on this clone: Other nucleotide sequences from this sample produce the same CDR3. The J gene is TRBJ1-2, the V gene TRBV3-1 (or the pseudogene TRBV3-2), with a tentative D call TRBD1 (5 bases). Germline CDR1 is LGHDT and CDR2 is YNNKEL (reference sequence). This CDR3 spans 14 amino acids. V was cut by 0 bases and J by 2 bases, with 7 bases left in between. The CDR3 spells CASSQDTGNYGYTF. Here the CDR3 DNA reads TGTGCCAGCAGCCAAGACACAGGAAACTATGGCTACACCTTC.

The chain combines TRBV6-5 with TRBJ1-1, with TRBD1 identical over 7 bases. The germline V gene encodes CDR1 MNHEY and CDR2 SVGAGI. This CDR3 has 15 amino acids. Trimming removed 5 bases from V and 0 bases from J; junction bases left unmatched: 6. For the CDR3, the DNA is TGTGCCAGCAGTCGAACGACAGGGCTGAACACTGAAGCTTTCTTT. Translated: CASSRTTGLNTEAFF.

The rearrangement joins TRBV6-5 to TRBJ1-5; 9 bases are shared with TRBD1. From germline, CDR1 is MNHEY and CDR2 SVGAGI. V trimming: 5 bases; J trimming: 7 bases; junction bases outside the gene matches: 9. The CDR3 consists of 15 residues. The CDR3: CASSRQGVRGQPQHF. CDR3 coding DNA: TGTGCCAGCAGTCGACAGGGGGTAAGAGGACAGCCCCAGCATTTT.

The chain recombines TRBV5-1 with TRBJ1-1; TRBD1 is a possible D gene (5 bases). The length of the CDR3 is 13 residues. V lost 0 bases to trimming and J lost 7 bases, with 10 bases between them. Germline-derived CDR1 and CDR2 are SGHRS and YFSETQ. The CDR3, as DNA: TGCGCCAGCAGCTTGGGCAGGGTCGATGAAGCTTTCTTT. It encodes CASSLGRVDEAFF.

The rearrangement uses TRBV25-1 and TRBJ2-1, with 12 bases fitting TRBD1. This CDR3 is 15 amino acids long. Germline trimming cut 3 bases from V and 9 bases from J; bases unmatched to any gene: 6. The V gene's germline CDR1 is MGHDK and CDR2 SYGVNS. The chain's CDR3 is CASSDPGTGGFEQFF. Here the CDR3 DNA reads TGTGCCAGCAGTGACCCCGGGACAGGGGGCTTTGAGCAGTTCTTC.

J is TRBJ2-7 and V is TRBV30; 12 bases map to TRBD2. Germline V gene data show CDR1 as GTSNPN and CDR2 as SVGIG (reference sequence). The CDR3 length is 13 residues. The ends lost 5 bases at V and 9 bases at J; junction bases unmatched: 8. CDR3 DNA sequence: TGTGCCTGGCTAGCGGGGGGGACTACGGTGCAGTACTTC. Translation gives CAWLAGGTTVQYF.

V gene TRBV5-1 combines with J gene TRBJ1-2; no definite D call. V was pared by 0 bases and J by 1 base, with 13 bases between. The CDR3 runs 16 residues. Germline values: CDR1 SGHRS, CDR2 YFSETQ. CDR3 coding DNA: TGCGCCAGCAGCTTGGAACCCCTCGCAGTTAACTATGGCTACACCTTC. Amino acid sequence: CASSLEPLAVNYGYTF.

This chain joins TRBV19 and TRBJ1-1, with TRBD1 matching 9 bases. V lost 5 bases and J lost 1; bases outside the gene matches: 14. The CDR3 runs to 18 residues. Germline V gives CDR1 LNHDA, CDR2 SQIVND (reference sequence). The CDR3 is CASSFLLQGATKNTEAFF. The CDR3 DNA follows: TGTGCCAGTAGTTTCCTCCTACAGGGGGCCACGAAGAACACTGAAGCTTTCTTT.

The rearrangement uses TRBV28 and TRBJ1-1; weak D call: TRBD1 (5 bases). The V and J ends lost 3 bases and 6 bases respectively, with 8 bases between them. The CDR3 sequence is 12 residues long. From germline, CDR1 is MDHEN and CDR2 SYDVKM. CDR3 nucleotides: TGTGCCAGCAGTTTCATCAGGGCTGAAGCTTTCTTT. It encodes CASSFIRAEAFF.